The 8 T cell receptor beta chains below come from one sample, sequenced in a study of blood T cell repertoires in COVID-19. Assay used: immunoSEQ multiplex PCR; TCRdb lists only in-frame clones, some missing. This table holds under 250,000 clones, 65% to 85% found once. The source material was PBMCs or T cells enriched from blood (not recorded which). The receptors here all came from a woman aged 55-75 years who had recovered from COVID-19.

The chain employs TRBV19 and TRBJ2-7; D possibly corresponds to TRBD2 (5 bases). The CDR3 length is 14 residues. V was pared by 3 bases and J by 0 bases, with 9 bases between. CDR1 and CDR2 (germline): LNHDA, SQIVND (reference sequence). In DNA, the CDR3 is TGTGCCAGTAGTATCACGGAGGTCTCCTACGAGCAGTACTTC. Encoded protein: CASSITEVSYEQYF.

The V call is TRBV19, the J call TRBJ2-5; 14 nucleotides align to TRBD2. Germline assignment: CDR1 LNHDA and CDR2 SQIVND (reference sequence). CDR3 length: 17 residues. V shed 5 bases and J 5 bases; nucleotides not matched to a gene: 10. The CDR3 spells CASSWTSGGPEGETQYF. The CDR3 DNA is TGTGCCAGTAGTTGGACTAGCGGGGGGCCTGAGGGGGAGACCCAGTACTTC.

The rearrangement links TRBV3-1 (or the pseudogene TRBV3-2) to TRBJ1-1; the match to TRBD1 covers 10 bases. This CDR3 is built from 14 residues. Germline loops: CDR1 LGHDT, CDR2 YNNKEL (reference sequence). Losses at the gene ends were 5 bases for V and 5 bases for J; bases not matched to a gene: 5. Written as DNA, the CDR3 is TGTGCCAGCAGCTATGGGACAGGGGAGACTGAAGCTTTCTTT. Its protein is CASSYGTGETEAFF.

The chain uses TRBV5-4 and TRBJ1-4; the D is unclear. V dropped 3 bases and J dropped 3 bases, with 15 bases sitting between them. Germline assignment: CDR1 SGHNT and CDR2 YYREEE (reference sequence). The CDR3 spans 16 residues. CDR3 sequence: CASSSSALRANEKLFF. CDR3 coding DNA: TGTGCCAGCAGCTCCTCCGCCCTGAGGGCTAATGAAAAACTGTTTTTT.

The chain uses TRBV4-2 and TRBJ1-1; no clear D. CDR3 length equals 13 residues. Between the trimmed V and J ends, which lost 0 bases and 4 bases, there was a span of 6 bases. CDR1 and CDR2 (germline): LGHNA, YNFKEQ. The CDR3 DNA reads as TGTGCCAGCAGCCAAGACAGCGGCACTGAAGCTTTCTTT. Translated: CASSQDSGTEAFF.

This chain connects TRBV25-1 to TRBJ2-1; 9 bases map to TRBD2. V trimming: 6 bases; J trimming: 8 bases; junction bases outside the gene matches: 11. Germline V gene data show CDR1 as MGHDK and CDR2 as SYGVNS. CDR3 length: 15 amino acids. The CDR3 protein is CASRGRAGGEDEQFF. DNA of the CDR3: TGTGCCAGCAGAGGACGGGCGGGAGGGGAGGATGAGCAGTTCTTC.

The chain uses TRBV6-5 and TRBJ2-7, with 10 bases matching TRBD2. This CDR3 contains 15 residues. V lost 6 bases and J lost 0; bases outside the gene matches: 5. CDR1 and CDR2 (germline): MNHEY, SVGAGI. The CDR3: CASSDGTSVSYEQYF. Here the CDR3 DNA reads TGTGCCAGCAGCGATGGGACTAGCGTCTCCTACGAGCAGTACTTC.

The chain carries TRBV9 and TRBJ2-7; 8 nucleotides match TRBD2. With 3 bases clipped from V and 3 bases from J, the junction kept 11 bases outside the gene matches. This CDR3 has 16 amino acids. Germline V gene lookup returns CDR1 SGDLS and CDR2 YYNGEE. The CDR3 DNA reads TGTGCCAGCAGCGCCCGGAGAGTAGCGGGGTTCTACGAGCAGTACTTC. The encoded protein is CASSARRVAGFYEQYF. Full variable domain (remainder filled in from reference TRBV9 and TRBJ2-7): DSGVTQTPKHLITATGQRVTLRCSPRSGDLSVYWYQQSLDQGLQFLIQYYNGEERAKGNILERFSAQQFPDLHSELNLSSLELGDSALYFCASSARRVAGFYEQYFGPGTRLTVT.